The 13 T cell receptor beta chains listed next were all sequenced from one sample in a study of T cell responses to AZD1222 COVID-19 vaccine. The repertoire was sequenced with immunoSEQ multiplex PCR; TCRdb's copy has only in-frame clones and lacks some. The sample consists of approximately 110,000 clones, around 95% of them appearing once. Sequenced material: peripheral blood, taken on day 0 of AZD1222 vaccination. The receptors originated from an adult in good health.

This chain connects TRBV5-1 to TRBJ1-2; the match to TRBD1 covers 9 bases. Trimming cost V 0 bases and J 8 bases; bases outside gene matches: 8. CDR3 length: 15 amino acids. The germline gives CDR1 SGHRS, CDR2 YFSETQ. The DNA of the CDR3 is TGCGCCAGCAGCTTGGGCACAGGGGGCGCAGAGGGCTACACCTTC. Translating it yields CASSLGTGGAEGYTF. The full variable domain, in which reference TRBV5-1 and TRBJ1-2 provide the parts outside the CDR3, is KAGVTQTPRYLIKTRGQQVTLSCSPISGHRSVSWYQQTPGQGLQFLFEYFSETQRNKGNFPGRFSGRQFSNSRSEMNVSTLELGDSALYLCASSLGTGGAEGYTFGSGTRLTVV.

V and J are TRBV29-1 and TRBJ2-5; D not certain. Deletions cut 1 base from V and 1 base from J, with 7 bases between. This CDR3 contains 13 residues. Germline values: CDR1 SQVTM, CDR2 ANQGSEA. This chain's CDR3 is CSVEGLRQETQYF. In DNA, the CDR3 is TGCAGCGTTGAAGGGCTCCGCCAAGAGACCCAGTACTTC. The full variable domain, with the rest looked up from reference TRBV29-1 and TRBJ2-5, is SAVISQKPSRDICQRGTSLTIQCQVDSQVTMMFWYRQQPGQSLTLIATANQGSEATYESGFVIDKFPISRPNLTFSTLTVSNMSPEDSSIYLCSVEGLRQETQYFGPGTRLLVL.

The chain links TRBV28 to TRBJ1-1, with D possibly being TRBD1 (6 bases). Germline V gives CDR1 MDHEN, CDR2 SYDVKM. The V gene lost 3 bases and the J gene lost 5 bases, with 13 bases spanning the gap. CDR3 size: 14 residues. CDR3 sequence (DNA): TGTGCCAGCAGTTTTTGGGGGCTCGGGACTGAAGCTTTCTTT. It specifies CASSFWGLGTEAFF.

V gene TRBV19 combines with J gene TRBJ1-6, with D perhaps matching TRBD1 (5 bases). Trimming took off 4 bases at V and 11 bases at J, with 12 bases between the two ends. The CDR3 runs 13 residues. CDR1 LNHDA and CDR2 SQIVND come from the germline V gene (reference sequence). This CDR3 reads CASSTRSGTPLHF. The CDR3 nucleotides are TGTGCCAGTAGTACCCGGTCAGGGACACCCCTCCACTTT.

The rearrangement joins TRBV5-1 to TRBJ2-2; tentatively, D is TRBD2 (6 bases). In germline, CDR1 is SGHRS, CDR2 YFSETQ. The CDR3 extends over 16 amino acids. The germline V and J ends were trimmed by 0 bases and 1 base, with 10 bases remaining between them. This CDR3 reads CASSLDGSGNTGELFF. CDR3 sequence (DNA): TGCGCCAGCAGCTTGGACGGTAGCGGGAACACCGGGGAGCTGTTTTTT.

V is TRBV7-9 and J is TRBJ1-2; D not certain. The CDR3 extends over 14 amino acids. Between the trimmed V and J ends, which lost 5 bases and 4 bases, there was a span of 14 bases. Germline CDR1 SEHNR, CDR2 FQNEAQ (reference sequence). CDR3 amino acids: CASSPARVFYGYTF. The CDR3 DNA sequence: TGTGCCAGCAGCCCCGCGAGAGTCTTCTATGGCTACACCTTC.

Here the CDR3 DNA reads TGCGCCAGCAGCTTGTCGGCTAGCGGGAGTTGGGGGCTCACTTCCTACAATGAGCAGTTCTTC. Its translation is CASSLSASGSWGLTSYNEQFF. The rearrangement uses TRBV5-1 and TRBJ2-1; 10 bases agree with TRBD2. CDR3 length equals 21 residues. Trimming removed 1 base from V and 1 base from J; junction bases left unmatched: 17. Germline CDR1 SGHRS, CDR2 YFSETQ.

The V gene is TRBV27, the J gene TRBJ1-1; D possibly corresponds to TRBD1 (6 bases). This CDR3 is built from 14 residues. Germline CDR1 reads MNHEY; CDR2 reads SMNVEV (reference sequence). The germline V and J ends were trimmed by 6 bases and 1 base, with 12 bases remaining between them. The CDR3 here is CASRDGQSNTEAFF. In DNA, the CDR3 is TGTGCCAGCAGGGATGGACAGTCGAACACTGAAGCTTTCTTT.

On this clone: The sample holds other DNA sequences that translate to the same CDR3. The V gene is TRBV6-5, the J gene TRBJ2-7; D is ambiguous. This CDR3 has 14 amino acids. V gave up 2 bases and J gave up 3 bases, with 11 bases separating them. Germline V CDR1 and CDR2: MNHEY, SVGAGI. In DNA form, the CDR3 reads TGTGCCAGCAGTTACGAAGTCAGAGGCTACGAGCAGTACTTC. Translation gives CASSYEVRGYEQYF.

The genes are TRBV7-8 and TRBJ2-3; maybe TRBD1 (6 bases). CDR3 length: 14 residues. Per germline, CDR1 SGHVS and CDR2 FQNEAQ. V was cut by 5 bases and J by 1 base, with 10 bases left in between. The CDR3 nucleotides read TGTGCCAGCAGCGCAGCAGGGGGCACAGATACGCAGTATTTT. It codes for CASSAAGGTDTQYF.

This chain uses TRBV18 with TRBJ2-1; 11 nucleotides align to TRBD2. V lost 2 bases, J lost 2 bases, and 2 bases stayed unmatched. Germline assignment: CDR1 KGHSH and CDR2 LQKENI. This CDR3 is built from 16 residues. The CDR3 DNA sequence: TGTGCCAGCTCACCAATGACTAGCGGGACCTACAATGAGCAGTTCTTC. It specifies CASSPMTSGTYNEQFF.

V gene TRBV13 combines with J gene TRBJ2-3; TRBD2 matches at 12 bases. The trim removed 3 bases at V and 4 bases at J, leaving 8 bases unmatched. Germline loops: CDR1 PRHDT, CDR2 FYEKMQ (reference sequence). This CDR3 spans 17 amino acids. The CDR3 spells CASSFNPLAGGSDTQYF. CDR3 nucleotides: TGTGCCAGCAGCTTCAACCCACTAGCGGGAGGTTCAGATACGCAGTATTTT.

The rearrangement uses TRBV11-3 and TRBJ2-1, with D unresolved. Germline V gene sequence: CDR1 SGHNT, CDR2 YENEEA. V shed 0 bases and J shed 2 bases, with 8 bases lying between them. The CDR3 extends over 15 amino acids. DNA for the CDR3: TGTGCCAGCAGCTTAGAACAACCCACCTACAATGAGCAGTTCTTC. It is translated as CASSLEQPTYNEQFF. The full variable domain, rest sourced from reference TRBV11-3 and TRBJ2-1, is EAGVVQSPRYKIIEKKQPVAFWCNPISGHNTLYWYLQNLGQGPELLIRYENEEAVDDSQLPKDRFSAERLKGVDSTLKIQPAELGDSAVYLCASSLEQPTYNEQFFGPGTRLTVL.